This T cell receptor (beta chain) came from a study of identifying expanded T cells in peripheral blood. No infections or other immune events were documented during collection. From germline, CDR1 is PRHDT and CDR2 FYEKMQ (reference sequence). V lost 5 bases and J 0 bases, leaving 17 bases between the germline ends. The CDR3 has 17 residues. TCRdb keeps only in-frame clones here, not all; method: immunoSEQ multiplex PCR. This table has approximately 85,000 clones, 88% appearing once. The TCR comes from a person aged 18 to 70 in good health. Specimen: blood. J is TRBJ2-1 and V is TRBV13; the D gene is possibly TRBD2 (7 bases). In DNA form, the CDR3 reads TGTGCCAGCAGCCCGCCAGAGGGGGGGAGCTCCTACAATGAGCAGTTCTTC. Protein product: CASSPPEGGSSYNEQFF.